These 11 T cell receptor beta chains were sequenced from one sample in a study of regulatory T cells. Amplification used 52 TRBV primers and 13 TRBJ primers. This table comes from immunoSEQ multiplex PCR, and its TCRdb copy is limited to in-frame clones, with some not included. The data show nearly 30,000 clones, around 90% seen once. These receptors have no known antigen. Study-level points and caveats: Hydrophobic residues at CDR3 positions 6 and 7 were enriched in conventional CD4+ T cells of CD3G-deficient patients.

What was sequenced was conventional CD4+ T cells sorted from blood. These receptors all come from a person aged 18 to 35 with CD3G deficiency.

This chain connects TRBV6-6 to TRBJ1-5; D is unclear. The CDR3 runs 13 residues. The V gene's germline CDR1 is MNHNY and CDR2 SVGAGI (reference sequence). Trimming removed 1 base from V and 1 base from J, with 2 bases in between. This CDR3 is CASSYYSNQPQHF. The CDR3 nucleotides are TGTGCCAGCAGTTACTACAGCAATCAGCCCCAGCATTTT.

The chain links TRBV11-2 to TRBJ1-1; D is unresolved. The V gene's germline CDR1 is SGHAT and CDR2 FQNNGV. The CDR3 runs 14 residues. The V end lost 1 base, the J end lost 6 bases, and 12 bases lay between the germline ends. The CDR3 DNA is TGTGCCAGCAGCTTAGGCGGGGTAAGAGCTGAAGCTTTCTTT. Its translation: CASSLGGVRAEAFF.

The CDR3 coding sequence is TGTGCCAGCAGCGTAGGGTTTTCGGGCGGCTACACCTTC. Translating it yields CASSVGFSGGYTF. The gene calls are TRBV9 and TRBJ1-2; no reliable D call. The ends were cut back, 0 bases at V and 8 bases at J, with 11 bases in the middle. The CDR3 spans 13 residues. In germline, CDR1 is SGDLS, CDR2 YYNGEE.

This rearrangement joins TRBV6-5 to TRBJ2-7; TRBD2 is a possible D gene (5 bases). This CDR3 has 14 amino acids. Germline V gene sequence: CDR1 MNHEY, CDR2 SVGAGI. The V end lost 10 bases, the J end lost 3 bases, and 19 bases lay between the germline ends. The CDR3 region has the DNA TGTGCCACCTTCTTCAGGAGCGGTCTCTACGAGCAGTACTTC. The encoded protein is CATFFRSGLYEQYF.

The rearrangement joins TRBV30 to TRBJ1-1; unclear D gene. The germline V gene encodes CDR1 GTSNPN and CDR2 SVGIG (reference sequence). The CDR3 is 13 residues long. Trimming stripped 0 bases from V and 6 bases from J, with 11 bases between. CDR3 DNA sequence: TGTGCCTGGAGTGTAGGCCTTCACGCTGAAGCTTTCTTT. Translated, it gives CAWSVGLHAEAFF.

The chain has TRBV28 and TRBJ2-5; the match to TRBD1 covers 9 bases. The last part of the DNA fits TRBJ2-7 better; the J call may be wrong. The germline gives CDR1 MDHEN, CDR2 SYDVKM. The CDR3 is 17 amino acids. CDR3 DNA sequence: TGTGCCAGCAGTTTTGGGATTCCGGGACAGGGAACCTACGAGCAGTACTTC. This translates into CASSFGIPGQGTYEQYF.

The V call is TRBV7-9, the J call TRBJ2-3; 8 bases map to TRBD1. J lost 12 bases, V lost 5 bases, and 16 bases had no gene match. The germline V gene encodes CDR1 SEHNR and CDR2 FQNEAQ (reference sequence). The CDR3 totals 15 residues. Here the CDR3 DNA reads TGTGCCAGCAGCCCCCCAGGGACAGGTGCCCAATCTCAGTATTTT. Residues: CASSPPGTGAQSQYF.

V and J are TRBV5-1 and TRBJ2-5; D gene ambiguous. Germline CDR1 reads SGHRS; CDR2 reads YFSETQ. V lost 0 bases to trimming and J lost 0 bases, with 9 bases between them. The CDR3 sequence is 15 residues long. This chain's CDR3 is CASSLGPNYQETQYF. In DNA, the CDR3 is TGCGCCAGCAGCTTGGGGCCGAACTACCAAGAGACCCAGTACTTC.

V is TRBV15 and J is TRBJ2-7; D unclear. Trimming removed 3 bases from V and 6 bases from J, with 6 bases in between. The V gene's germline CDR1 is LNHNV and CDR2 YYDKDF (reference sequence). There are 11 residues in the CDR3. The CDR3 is CATSRTREQYV. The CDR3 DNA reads TGTGCCACCAGCAGGACTCGCGAGCAGTACGTC.

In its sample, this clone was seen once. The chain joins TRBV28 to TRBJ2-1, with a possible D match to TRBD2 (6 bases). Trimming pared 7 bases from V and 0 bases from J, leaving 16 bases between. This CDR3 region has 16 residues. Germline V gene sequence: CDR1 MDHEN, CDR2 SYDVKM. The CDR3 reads CASMEGRTASYNEQFF. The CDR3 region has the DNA TGTGCCAGCATGGAGGGCCGGACCGCCTCCTACAATGAGCAGTTCTTC.

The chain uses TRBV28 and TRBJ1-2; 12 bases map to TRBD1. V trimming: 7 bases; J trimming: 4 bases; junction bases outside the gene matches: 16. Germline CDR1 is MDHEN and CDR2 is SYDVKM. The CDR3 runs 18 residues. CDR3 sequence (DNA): TGTGCCAGCACCCCCGGCTTCATTGGGACAGGGGGCAGCTATGGCTACACCTTC. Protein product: CASTPGFIGTGGSYGYTF.